These 8 T cell receptor beta chains share one sample of origin, sequenced in a study of cytomegalovirus exposure and HLA in healthy donors. PCR involved 60 Vbeta and 13 Jbeta primers. TCRdb keeps only in-frame clones here, not all; method: immunoSEQ multiplex PCR. Of under 250,000 clones detected, over 80% appear once; the ten largest clones hold 0.71%. The sequenced sample consisted of PBMCs. These receptors were collected from a boy younger than 10 in good health and CMV-seronegative.

The V gene is TRBV19, the J gene TRBJ1-5; 7 bases are a match to TRBD1. CDR1 and CDR2 (germline): LNHDA, SQIVND (reference sequence). V shed 6 bases and J 4 bases; nucleotides not matched to a gene: 15. This CDR3 spans 17 amino acids. As DNA, the CDR3 is TGTGCCAGTAGCACCGGCTTTCTAGAGGGGGCGAATCAGCCCCAGCATTTT. This encodes CASSTGFLEGANQPQHF.

The gene calls are TRBV6-1 and TRBJ1-5; D ambiguous. CDR3 length: 15 amino acids. Trimming removed 2 bases at V and 6 bases at J, with 14 bases between. Germline values: CDR1 MNHNS, CDR2 SASEGT. The CDR3 nucleotides are TGTGCCAGCAGTGAACCGGGATTTAGCGGTCAGCCCCAGCATTTT. It is translated as CASSEPGFSGQPQHF.

CDR3 coding DNA: TGTGCCAGCAGTCGACTAGCTATTCGCACAGATACGCAGTATTTT. This sequence encodes CASSRLAIRTDTQYF. The gene calls are TRBV27 and TRBJ2-3; 7 nucleotides match TRBD2. Germline values: CDR1 MNHEY, CDR2 SMNVEV (reference sequence). The V and J ends lost 5 bases and 1 base, in that order; junction bases with no gene match: 6. This CDR3 contains 15 residues.

The rearrangement joins TRBV5-5 to TRBJ2-7; maybe TRBD2 (6 bases). In germline, CDR1 is SGHKS, CDR2 YYEKEE (reference sequence). CDR3 length: 14 residues. V shed 0 bases and J shed 2 bases, with 9 bases lying between them. CDR3 coding DNA: TGTGCCAGCAGCTTGGCGGGAGTCACCTACGAGCAGTACTTC. Residues: CASSLAGVTYEQYF.

A remark on this clone: An end of the junction does not agree with germline; a read error may underlie this. The V gene is TRBV5-6, the J gene TRBJ2-7; 9 bases match TRBD1. The CDR3 extends over 13 amino acids. Per the germline V gene, CDR1 is SGHDT and CDR2 is YYEEEE. CDR3 region: CASSWTGVRSPAF. Here the CDR3 DNA reads TGTGCCAGCAGCTGGACAGGGGTCCGTTCCCCCGCCTTC.

The V and J genes are TRBV4-2 and TRBJ2-5; possible D gene TRBD2, 5 bases. Germline V lookup: CDR1 LGHNA, CDR2 YNFKEQ. Trimming left V 4 bases short and J 5 bases short, with 17 bases between. CDR3 length equals 15 residues. The CDR3 spells CASSRRGQVEETQYF. The CDR3 DNA reads as TGTGCCAGCAGCCGGCGAGGGCAGGTGGAGGAGACCCAGTACTTC.

This clone was found a few times. CDR3 region: CASEGDNSYEQYF. The CDR3 bases are TGTGCCAGCGAGGGGGACAACTCCTACGAGCAGTACTTC. V and J are TRBV6-1 and TRBJ2-7; D possibly corresponds to TRBD1 (6 bases). The CDR3 sequence is 13 residues long. Germline V gene data show CDR1 as MNHNS and CDR2 as SASEGT. V was cut by 8 bases and J by 0 bases, with 11 bases left in between.

The chain has TRBV5-1 and TRBJ2-2; 11 bases line up with TRBD1. V dropped 2 bases and J dropped 3; count of bases not matched to a gene: 6. CDR1 and CDR2 (germline): SGHRS, YFSETQ. This CDR3 is 17 amino acids long. CDR3 residues: CASSFGGQGVYTGELFF. The CDR3 region has the DNA TGCGCCAGCAGCTTCGGGGGACAGGGGGTGTACACCGGGGAGCTGTTTTTT.